One and the same sample provided the 10 T cell receptor beta chains below, sequenced in a study of post-analysis software for immune sequencing data. General study findings and limits: In patients, TRBV5-6, TRBV5-1 and TRBV20-1 belonged to five or six TRBV segments found more frequently than in controls.

These receptors' targets are unknown. Unique molecular identifiers tagged the TCR beta cDNA libraries. TCRdb itself ran the PCR reads through MiXCR, one entry per CDR3 protein. The table shows some 260,000 distinct CDR3 sequences, with 30% to 45% occurring only once. Sequenced: blood. The receptors here all came from a girl aged 10 to 17 with multiple sclerosis.

This sequence joins TRBV4-1 and TRBJ1-2; no firm D call. The germline V gene encodes CDR1 MGHRA and CDR2 YSYEKL. The V end lost 2 bases, the J end lost 8 bases, and 9 bases lay between the germline ends. The CDR3 consists of 12 residues. The CDR3 spells CASSQFGVGYTF. The CDR3 coding sequence is TGCGCCAGCAGCCAATTCGGGGTCGGCTACACCTTC.

At least ten counts were recorded for this clonotype. The CDR3, as DNA: TGTGCCAGCAGCTTAGTTCAGGAGGGGAACATTCAGTACTTC. Its translation is CASSLVQEGNIQYF. The chain combines TRBV7-2 with TRBJ2-4; TRBD2 is a possible D gene (6 bases). The CDR3 contains 14 residues. Trimming pared 1 base from V and 7 bases from J, leaving 11 bases between. Germline V gives CDR1 SGHTA, CDR2 FQGNSA.

A word on this clonotype: A much larger clone differs by one base, so this may be a read error. The V call is TRBV20-1, the J call TRBJ2-3; D gene unclear. This CDR3 region has 11 residues. CDR1 and CDR2 (germline): DFQATT, SNEGSKA (reference sequence). The CDR3 region is CIAESTDTQYF. DNA for the CDR3: TGCATTGCTGAAAGCACAGATACGCAGTATTTT.

Regarding this clonotype: One end of the junction fails to match germline, which may point to a read error. The chain is built from TRBV10-3 and TRBJ2-5; tentatively, D is TRBD2 (6 bases). The CDR3 length is 15 residues. Germline assignment: CDR1 ENHRY and CDR2 SYGVKD. The CDR3, as DNA: TGTGCCATCAGTGGAGGGGCTAGCGACCAAGAGACCCGGTACTTC. Amino acids: CAISGGASDQETRYF.

In this sample, this clonotype turned up once. A much larger clone differs by one base, so this may be a read error. This rearrangement joins TRBV6-2 or TRBV6-3 to TRBJ2-1, with 8 bases lining up with TRBD2. TRBJ2-7 explains the end of the DNA better; the J call may be wrong. This CDR3 region has 15 residues. From germline, CDR1 is MNHEY and CDR2 SVGEGT. The DNA for the CDR3 is TGTGCCAGCAGTTATTTAGCGGGGTCCTACAATGAGCAGTACTTC. It encodes CASSYLAGSYNEQYF.

On this clonotype itself: This may arise from a read error, as a much more abundant clone is one base away. This chain connects TRBV20-1 to TRBJ1-2; D is possibly TRBD1 (6 bases). Germline V lookup: CDR1 DFQATT, CDR2 SNEGSKA (reference sequence). The CDR3 spans 15 residues. The CDR3 sequence: CSAGGRGTKNYGHTF. CDR3 coding DNA: TGCAGTGCTGGGGGGCGCGGGACAAAAAACTATGGCCACACCTTC.

This rearrangement joins TRBV19 to TRBJ1-1; no firm D call. The CDR3 is 15 amino acids. CDR1 is LNHDA, CDR2 SQIVND, per germline (reference sequence). Trimming took 1 base from V and 1 from J, leaving 10 bases between them. The CDR3 DNA sequence: TGTGCCAGTAGTATAGGAGCGACGGCGAACACTGAAGCTTTCTTT. It specifies CASSIGATANTEAFF.

This clonotype showed up just a few times. The chain recombines TRBV19 with TRBJ2-1; 7 bases map to TRBD1. The CDR3 contains 14 residues. V trimming: 1 base; J trimming: 6 bases; junction bases outside the gene matches: 3. Per the germline V gene, CDR1 is LNHDA and CDR2 is SQIVND (reference sequence). In nucleotides, the CDR3 is TGTGCCAGTAGTATAGCGGCAGGGGGCAATGAGCAGTTCTTC. Residues: CASSIAAGGNEQFF.

Turning to this clonotype: A much larger clone differs by one base, so this may be a read error. The V gene is TRBV25-1, the J gene TRBJ2-5; D gene uncertain. CDR1 is MGHDK, CDR2 SYGVNS, per germline. The CDR3 consists of 19 residues. The V and J ends lost 5 bases and 11 bases respectively, with 36 bases between them. The CDR3 DNA is TGTGCCAGCAGTAATTCTCTTCAGTGGGCGCGGCCCTTCGGAAGTGAGCAGTACTTC. Its translation: CASSNSLQWARPFGSEQYF.

The V gene is TRBV6-5, the J gene TRBJ1-2, with D possibly matching TRBD1 (5 bases). The CDR3 is 14 amino acids. Between the trimmed V and J ends, which lost 2 bases and 4 bases, there was a span of 11 bases. The germline V gene has CDR1 MNHEY and CDR2 SVGAGI. In DNA, the CDR3 is TGTGCCAGCAGTTACAGGGGTTGGGGCTATGGCTACACCTTC. This translates into CASSYRGWGYGYTF.